This TCR beta chain was recorded in a study of shared clonotypes between healthy human individuals. Across the whole study: Per donor, CD8 memory used one plate, CD8 naive used two, CD4 memory used three and CD4 naive used three.

Points from the study as a whole: Sharing across four donors was highest in naive CD4 (around 5%) and lowest in memory CD8 (about 0.4%).

As to this clone: What it binds is not known.

This CDR3 has 14 amino acids. Trimming cost V 6 bases and J 6 bases; bases outside gene matches: 10. Germline-derived CDR1 and CDR2 are MDHEN and SYDVKM. The table came from immunoSEQ multiplex PCR; TCRdb's copy has only in-frame clones and leaves some out. The sample records under 1,900,000 clones, approximately 98.5% being singletons. The sequenced sample was naive CD4+ T cells sorted from blood. The subset is: CD45RA+ positively selected. The chain has TRBV28 and TRBJ2-7; 8 nucleotides line up with TRBD1. This TCR was recovered from a man aged 25-40 years in good health. CDR3 coding DNA: TGTGCCAGCAGCGCGGGGACAGGCTTCTTCGAGCAGTACTTC. Its protein product is CASSAGTGFFEQYF.